The 31 T cell receptor beta chains reported below all come from one sample, sequenced in a study of early T cells in non-severe SARS-CoV-2 infection. TCRdb processed the 5' RACE reads anew with MiXCR; each CDR3 protein has one entry. The sample includes 25,000 or so distinct CDR3 sequences, 5.5% of them seen just once. What was sequenced was whole blood. These receptors came from an adult who was a healthcare worker with PCR-confirmed SARS-CoV-2 infection or an uninfected control (not recorded which).

This chain connects TRBV3-1 to TRBJ1-2, with 7 bases identical to TRBD1. Trimming cost V 6 bases and J 5 bases; bases outside gene matches: 9. This CDR3 region has 14 residues. The V gene's germline CDR1 is LGHDT and CDR2 YNNKEL (reference sequence). CDR3 DNA sequence: TGTGCCAGCAGACCCCCGGGACAGTCTTATGGCTACACCTTC. Its protein product is CASRPPGQSYGYTF.

This clonotype was observed many times. The V and J genes are TRBV5-1 and TRBJ2-2; the D gene is possibly TRBD1 (7 bases). The germline V gene has CDR1 SGHRS and CDR2 YFSETQ. This CDR3 region has 14 residues. V shed 3 bases and J shed 4 bases, with 10 bases lying between them. The CDR3 spells CASSWRGLTGELFF. The CDR3 region has the DNA TGCGCCAGCAGCTGGAGGGGGCTCACCGGGGAGCTGTTTTTT.

This clonotype was seen at least ten times. The V call is TRBV10-1, the J call TRBJ2-5; 7 nucleotides agree with TRBD1. The CDR3 is 13 amino acids. The junction had 4 bases not matched to a gene; V was cut back by 3 bases and J by 6 bases. Germline V CDR1 and CDR2: WNHNN, SYGVQD (reference sequence). CDR3 sequence: CASSDGGQQTQYF. DNA for the CDR3: TGCGCCAGCAGTGATGGGGGACAGCAGACCCAGTACTTC.

V usage is TRBV7-9 and J usage is TRBJ2-7; D call uncertain. This CDR3 region has 14 residues. The germline CDR1 and CDR2 sequences are SEHNR and FQNEAQ (reference sequence). V dropped 5 bases and J dropped 6 bases, with 17 bases sitting between them. The CDR3: CASSPPAPNPEQYF. The DNA of the CDR3 is TGTGCCAGCAGCCCCCCCGCTCCCAACCCCGAGCAGTACTTC.

This clonotype was observed at least ten times. The chain combines TRBV5-6 with TRBJ2-3; 8 bases agree with TRBD2. The CDR3 runs to 18 residues. V trimming: 3 bases; J trimming: 4 bases; junction bases outside the gene matches: 16. The germline CDR1 and CDR2 sequences are SGHDT and YYEEEE. The DNA for the CDR3 is TGTGCCAGCAGCTCCCTCGGGAGGGGCGGGGAGGGTCCAGATACGCAGTATTTT. Protein product: CASSSLGRGGEGPDTQYF. The full variable domain, completed using reference TRBV5-6 and TRBJ2-3, is DAGVTQSPTHLIKTRGQQVTLRCSPKSGHDTVSWYQQALGQGPQFIFQYYEEEERQRGNFPDRFSGHQFPNYSSELNVNALLLGDSALYLCASSSLGRGGEGPDTQYFGPGTRLTVL.

CDR3 loop: CASTDYQGSYGYTF. The CDR3 DNA reads TGTGCCAGTACAGATTACCAGGGGTCCTATGGCTACACCTTC. The chain couples TRBV12-3 or TRBV12-4 to TRBJ1-2, with TRBD1 as a possible D gene (6 bases). The CDR3 is 14 amino acids. The V gene lost 9 bases and the J gene lost 4 bases, with 18 bases spanning the gap.

This clonotype was recorded at least ten times. The chain links TRBV24-1 to TRBJ1-1; D unclear. The length of the CDR3 is 13 residues. Deletions cut 2 bases from V and 4 bases from J, with 7 bases between. From germline, CDR1 is KGHDR and CDR2 SFDVKD. The DNA for the CDR3 is TGTGCCACCAGTGATTCAGGCCGCACTGAAGCTTTCTTT. Translation gives CATSDSGRTEAFF.

The rearrangement uses TRBV7-9 and TRBJ1-6; D gene uncertain. Per the germline V gene, CDR1 is SEHNR and CDR2 is FQNEAQ (reference sequence). This CDR3 comprises 16 residues. Trimming removed 1 base from V and 7 bases from J, with 14 bases in between. For the CDR3, the DNA is TGTGCCAGCAGCTTAGTTGGATCCGCTCTAAATTCACCCCTCCACTTT. Translation gives CASSLVGSALNSPLHF.

This clonotype showed up just a few times. The chain links TRBV5-1 to TRBJ1-1; no firm D call. CDR1 is SGHRS and CDR2 is YFSETQ in the germline V gene. The CDR3 is 16 amino acids. Trimming took 0 bases from V and 1 from J, leaving 13 bases between them. The CDR3 bases are TGCGCCAGCAGCTTGGAGGTAGGAGAGGGGAACACTGAAGCTTTCTTT. It encodes CASSLEVGEGNTEAFF.

This clonotype has at least ten counts. The genes are TRBV6-5 and TRBJ2-5; the D gene is possibly TRBD2 (5 bases). Germline V lookup: CDR1 MNHEY, CDR2 SVGAGI. V lost 5 bases to trimming and J lost 5 bases, with 15 bases between them. The CDR3 has 14 residues. The CDR3 spells CASSRTVTMETQYF. The CDR3 nucleotides are TGTGCCAGCAGTCGGACCGTGACTATGGAGACCCAGTACTTC.

This clonotype was counted at least ten times. The V gene is TRBV9, the J gene TRBJ2-1; D gene ambiguous. Trimming took off 0 bases at V and 5 bases at J, with 6 bases between the two ends. The CDR3 consists of 13 residues. The germline gives CDR1 SGDLS, CDR2 YYNGEE. The CDR3 DNA reads TGTGCCAGCAGCGTAGGAACGAACAATGAGCAGTTCTTC. This codes for CASSVGTNNEQFF.

This clonotype was detected many times. The chain employs TRBV5-1 and TRBJ2-3; D is ambiguous. There are 13 residues in the CDR3. Germline V gene data show CDR1 as SGHRS and CDR2 as YFSETQ. The V and J ends lost 4 bases and 5 bases respectively, with 11 bases between them. The CDR3 loop is CASSLSGRDTQYF. CDR3 nucleotide sequence: TGCGCCAGCAGCCTGAGTGGACGAGATACGCAGTATTTT. The complete variable domain, with remaining parts taken from reference TRBV5-1 and TRBJ2-3, reads KAGVTQTPRYLIKTRGQQVTLSCSPISGHRSVSWYQQTPGQGLQFLFEYFSETQRNKGNFPGRFSGRQFSNSRSEMNVSTLELGDSALYLCASSLSGRDTQYFGPGTRLTVL.

This clonotype was seen a handful of times. This chain uses TRBV11-3 with TRBJ2-7; maybe TRBD2 (6 bases). V dropped 5 bases and J dropped 5 bases, with 16 bases sitting between them. CDR3 length equals 14 residues. Per germline, CDR1 SGHNT and CDR2 YENEEA. The CDR3 nucleotides read TGTGCCAGCAGCCGCGGGACGCCGTCGGACGAGCAGTACTTC. Translation gives CASSRGTPSDEQYF.

In its sample, this clonotype was seen many times. The gene calls are TRBV7-2 and TRBJ2-7; 7 bases match TRBD1. V shed 5 bases and J 2 bases; nucleotides not matched to a gene: 6. The CDR3 has 14 residues. The germline V gene encodes CDR1 SGHTA and CDR2 FQGNSA. The CDR3 DNA sequence: TGTGCCAGCAGCCCCCGGACAGGAGCCTACGAGCAGTACTTC. It specifies CASSPRTGAYEQYF.

The chain combines TRBV7-3 with TRBJ2-1, with 14 bases aligning to TRBD2. This CDR3 has 19 residues. Germline CDR1 and CDR2: SGHTA and FQGTGA. With 4 bases clipped from V and 0 bases from J, the junction kept 8 bases outside the gene matches. CDR3 loop: CASSSPGLAGGSSYNEQFF. The CDR3 region has the DNA TGTGCCAGCAGCTCACCCGGACTAGCGGGGGGAAGCTCCTACAATGAGCAGTTCTTC.

This clonotype was seen at least ten times. This chain links TRBV7-9 with TRBJ2-1; no clear D. In germline, CDR1 is SEHNR, CDR2 FQNEAQ (reference sequence). The V end lost 4 bases, the J end lost 1 base, and 11 bases lay between the germline ends. The CDR3 consists of 15 residues. CDR3 nucleotide sequence: TGTGCCAGCAGCTGGGTCGTGGGGTCCTACAATGAGCAGTTCTTC. It yields the protein CASSWVVGSYNEQFF.

This clonotype was observed at least ten times. The J gene is TRBJ2-1, the V gene TRBV6-2 or TRBV6-3, with TRBD1 identical over 7 bases. Trimming removed 9 bases from V and 3 bases from J; junction bases left unmatched: 11. The V gene's germline CDR1 is MNHEY and CDR2 SVGEGT. This CDR3 contains 15 residues. The CDR3 here is CASTEGTVFYNEQFF. In nucleotides, the CDR3 is TGTGCCAGTACCGAGGGGACAGTCTTCTACAATGAGCAGTTCTTC.

This clonotype was seen ten or more times. This rearrangement joins TRBV13 to TRBJ2-6; D is undetermined. The germline gives CDR1 PRHDT, CDR2 FYEKMQ (reference sequence). This CDR3 contains 16 residues. The V and J ends lost 4 bases and 3 bases respectively, with 13 bases between them. The CDR3 reads CASSYDARSGANVLTF. In DNA form, the CDR3 reads TGTGCCAGCAGCTACGACGCTCGGAGTGGGGCCAACGTCCTGACTTTC.

This sequence joins TRBV28 and TRBJ2-5, with 9 bases fitting TRBD2. Germline V gene data show CDR1 as MDHEN and CDR2 as SYDVKM. This CDR3 is 14 amino acids long. J lost 4 bases, V lost 10 bases, and 10 bases had no gene match. DNA for the CDR3: TGTGCCACCCGGGGCGGGGGGGTAAGAGAGACCCAGTACTTC. It translates to CATRGGGVRETQYF.

There are many counts of this clonotype. The chain joins TRBV6-2 or TRBV6-3 to TRBJ1-5; no clear D. Trimming cost V 0 bases and J 6 bases, with 15 bases left between them. The CDR3 has 16 residues. The germline gives CDR1 MNHEY, CDR2 SVGEGT. CDR3 region: CASSYSGSREAQPQHF. CDR3 bases: TGTGCCAGCAGTTACTCGGGTAGTAGGGAGGCTCAGCCCCAGCATTTT.

This clonotype was counted only a few times. CDR3 protein: CASSGQGEGEAFF. CDR3 bases: TGTGCCAGCAGCGGGCAGGGGGAGGGTGAAGCTTTCTTT. The V and J genes are TRBV2 and TRBJ1-1; TRBD1 matches at 7 bases. The V gene end was trimmed by 6 bases and the J gene end by 7 bases; junction bases not matched to a gene: 8. From germline, CDR1 is SNHLY and CDR2 FYNNEI. The length of the CDR3 is 13 residues.

This clonotype is medium-sized in the sample. The genes are TRBV7-2 and TRBJ1-1, with D tentatively TRBD1 (6 bases). Trimming removed 3 bases from V and 0 bases from J, with 8 bases in between. The length of the CDR3 is 14 residues. From germline, CDR1 is SGHTA and CDR2 FQGNSA. CDR3 in amino acids: CASSLAGVNTEAFF. The CDR3 DNA follows: TGTGCCAGCAGCTTGGCAGGGGTGAACACTGAAGCTTTCTTT.

This clonotype showed up many times. J is TRBJ2-1 and V is TRBV7-2; D not certain. Germline V gene sequence: CDR1 SGHTA, CDR2 FQGNSA. The V gene lost 3 bases and the J gene lost 12 bases, with 12 bases spanning the gap. The CDR3 is 12 residues long. This chain's CDR3 is CASSFIIGGQFF. The CDR3 bases are TGTGCCAGCAGCTTCATTATCGGTGGGCAGTTCTTC.

There are many counts of this clonotype. Here the CDR3 DNA reads TGCAGTGCCGCCCCTAATGAAAAACTGTTTTTT. This translates into CSAAPNEKLFF. This chain links TRBV20-1 with TRBJ1-4; D not certain. The germline V gene encodes CDR1 DFQATT and CDR2 SNEGSKA (reference sequence). Trimming removed 6 bases at V and 3 bases at J, with 5 bases between. The CDR3 totals 11 residues.

There are many counts of this clonotype. CDR3: CASSQEHGSPHGYTF. The CDR3 region has the DNA TGTGCCAGCAGCCAAGAACACGGGTCACCCCATGGCTACACCTTC. The chain recombines TRBV4-2 with TRBJ1-2, with D unclear. Germline assignment: CDR1 LGHNA and CDR2 YNFKEQ. V lost 0 bases, J lost 6 bases, and 14 bases lay in between. CDR3 size: 15 residues.

This clonotype is categorized as large. The rearrangement joins TRBV4-2 to TRBJ2-3; D is perhaps TRBD2 (5 bases). This CDR3 region has 18 residues. Germline loops: CDR1 LGHNA, CDR2 YNFKEQ. V dropped 0 bases and J dropped 2 bases, with 18 bases sitting between them. In DNA, the CDR3 is TGTGCCAGCAGCCAAGATCTATGGTTCCCCGGGAACACAGATACGCAGTATTTT. Protein product: CASSQDLWFPGNTDTQYF.

In its sample, this clonotype was seen a few times. The CDR3 region is CASSVGHGAFF. DNA for the CDR3: TGTGCCAGCAGTGTGGGACACGGGGCTTTCTTT. This rearrangement joins TRBV25-1 to TRBJ1-1; tentatively, D is TRBD1 (6 bases). Germline V lookup: CDR1 MGHDK, CDR2 SYGVNS. The CDR3 covers 11 residues. V was cut by 4 bases and J by 11 bases, with 11 bases left in between.

This clonotype was seen a single time. This chain links TRBV29-1 with TRBJ1-1; D is undetermined. Germline CDR1 SQVTM, CDR2 ANQGSEA. The V end lost 7 bases, the J end lost 3 bases, and 12 bases lay between the germline ends. This CDR3 is 12 amino acids long. CDR3 nucleotide sequence: TGCAGCGCTCCCCTTGGGGACACTGAAGCTTTCTTT. Residues: CSAPLGDTEAFF.

This clonotype is categorized as medium-sized. The genes are TRBV27 and TRBJ1-1; D might be TRBD1 (6 bases). Germline CDR1 and CDR2: MNHEY and SMNVEV (reference sequence). Trimming took off 8 bases at V and 6 bases at J, with 13 bases between the two ends. There are 12 residues in the CDR3. The CDR3 DNA follows: TGTGCCAGCCCACAGGGAAACTCTGAAGCTTTCTTT. It codes for CASPQGNSEAFF.

This clonotype was detected ten times or more. The chain couples TRBV7-9 to TRBJ1-1, with D unclear. The CDR3 is 15 amino acids. The V end was cut by 2 bases, the J end by 0 bases, with 10 bases between. Germline-derived CDR1 and CDR2 are SEHNR and FQNEAQ (reference sequence). CDR3 in DNA: TGTGCCAGCAGCTTATTATCACGGGTGAACACTGAAGCTTTCTTT. As protein: CASSLLSRVNTEAFF.

As to this clonotype: This sequence may be a read error, since a much larger clone differs from it by one base. The conserved phenylalanine or tryptophan is not found at the CDR3 terminus, so this likely reflects a read error. The chain employs TRBV5-1 and TRBJ1-4; D not resolved. V lost 0 bases and J 8 bases, leaving 11 bases between the germline ends. The CDR3 has 14 residues. CDR1 and CDR2 from the germline V gene are SGHRS and YFSETQ. CDR3 region: CASSLGTNHEKLFS. Written as DNA, the CDR3 is TGCGCCAGCAGCTTGGGAACCAACCACGAAAAACTGTTTTCT.